This T cell receptor beta chain derives from a study of blood T cell repertoires in COVID-19. Study-level information: The samples span acute and convalescent COVID-19 from the United States, Italy and Spain. The cDNA or gDNA used as material had been derived from T cells, B-cell-depleted T cells, or PBMCs.

In the original workflow: The authors estimated nucleated cell counts from reference gene primer amplification. Repertoires were generated with immunoSEQ multiplex PCR, while TCRdb's copy carries only in-frame clones and drops some. The V and J calls and clone size come from that table; D and trimming were worked out from the DNA. The profile covers around 100,000 clones, with approximately 89% appearing a single time and 20% taken by the ten largest. The germline V gene has CDR1 MGHRA and CDR2 YSYEKL. J gave up 5 bases and V 8 bases, and 7 bases lay outside the gene matches. The CDR3 runs 14 residues.

The chain employs TRBV4-1 and TRBJ2-1, with 9 bases identical to TRBD2. The clonotype comes from a human donor in a cohort sampled during active COVID-19. The sequenced sample was peripheral blood. The chain's CDR3 is CASGLLAGNNEQFF. CDR3 in DNA: TGCGCCAGCGGTCTTCTAGCGGGAAACAATGAGCAGTTCTTC.